This T cell receptor beta chain appears in the sequencing data of a study of response to subunit inactivated influenza vaccine. This CDR3 region has 15 residues. J lost 4 bases, V lost 7 bases, and 8 bases had no gene match. Study-wide findings and caveats: That few new T cells are recruited by each seasonal influenza vaccination was the authors' suggestion.

Remarks on this clonotype: Its antigen is as yet unknown.

One entry per CDR3 protein results from TCRdb running MiXCR on the RT-PCR reads. Of 600,000 to 700,000 distinct CDR3 sequences in the sample, 14% were seen once. The sequencing here drew on PBMCs from blood, taken 14 days before vaccination. This receptor was taken from a man aged 50 to 59 who received an inactivated influenza vaccine. The V call is TRBV12-3 or TRBV12-4, the J call TRBJ2-1; TRBD1 matches 9 bases. Here the CDR3 reads CASTPGQGRYNEQFF. The DNA for the CDR3 is TGTGCCAGCACTCCGGGACAGGGACGTTACAATGAGCAGTTCTTC.